This T cell receptor (beta chain) was recovered during a study of CD8 T cells in Susac syndrome. Reverse transcription used roughly 0.45 to 1 ug RNA and random hexamers. TCRdb called the immunoSEQ multiplex PCR reads again in MiXCR, with one record for every CDR3 protein. The table lists over 300,000 distinct CDR3 sequences, about 91% of them singletons. The germline V and J ends were trimmed by 2 bases and 4 bases, with 17 bases remaining between them. The CDR3 loop spans 16 amino acids. CDR1 is MNHNS, CDR2 SASEGT, per germline. Sequencing was done on a sample of CD4+ T cells from PBMCs. V and J are TRBV6-1 and TRBJ1-2; D not certain. This TCR came from a human donor with multiple sclerosis. CDR3 nucleotide sequence: TGTGCCAGCAGTGAACATTTTTCGGCGGATGTCTATGGCTACACCTTC. Amino acids: CASSEHFSADVYGYTF.